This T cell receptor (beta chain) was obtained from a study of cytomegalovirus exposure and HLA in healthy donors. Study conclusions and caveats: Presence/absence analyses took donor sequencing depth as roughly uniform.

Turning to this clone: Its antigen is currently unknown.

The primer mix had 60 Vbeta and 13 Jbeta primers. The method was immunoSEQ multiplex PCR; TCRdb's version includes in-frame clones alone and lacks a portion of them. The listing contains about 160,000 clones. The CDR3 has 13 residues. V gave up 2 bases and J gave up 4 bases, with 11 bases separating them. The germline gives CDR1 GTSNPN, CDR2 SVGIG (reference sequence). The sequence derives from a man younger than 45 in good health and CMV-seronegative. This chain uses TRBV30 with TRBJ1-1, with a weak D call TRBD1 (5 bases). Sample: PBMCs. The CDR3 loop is CAWSRAGFTEAFF. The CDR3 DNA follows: TGTGCCTGGAGTAGAGCAGGGTTCACTGAAGCTTTCTTT.